This note documents a single TCR beta chain sequence. The antigen remains undetermined. The repertoire was sequenced with immunoSEQ multiplex PCR; TCRdb's copy has only in-frame clones and lacks some. The sample includes 25,000 to 30,000 clones, 82% of them seen just once. This entry comes from a study of regulatory dendritic cells for organ transplantation. Study observations and caveats: Resting memory CD8+ T cells held the most alloreactive clonotypes. Naive T cells showed high diversity, memory cells less, memory CD8+ least.

V shed 1 base, J shed 5 bases, and the junction held 11 bases outside the gene matches. CDR1 and CDR2 from the germline V gene are SGHVS and FQNEAQ. The CDR3 consists of 17 residues. This sequence was found in a human donor in good health. The gene calls are TRBV7-8 and TRBJ2-1; 7 nucleotides line up with TRBD1. The sample taken for sequencing was naive CD8+ T cells from blood. Subset indicated: CD45RA+ naive T cells. As DNA, the CDR3 is TGTGCCAGCAGCTTAGTAATGATGGGACAGAACCACAATGAGCAGTTCTTC. Protein product: CASSLVMMGQNHNEQFF.